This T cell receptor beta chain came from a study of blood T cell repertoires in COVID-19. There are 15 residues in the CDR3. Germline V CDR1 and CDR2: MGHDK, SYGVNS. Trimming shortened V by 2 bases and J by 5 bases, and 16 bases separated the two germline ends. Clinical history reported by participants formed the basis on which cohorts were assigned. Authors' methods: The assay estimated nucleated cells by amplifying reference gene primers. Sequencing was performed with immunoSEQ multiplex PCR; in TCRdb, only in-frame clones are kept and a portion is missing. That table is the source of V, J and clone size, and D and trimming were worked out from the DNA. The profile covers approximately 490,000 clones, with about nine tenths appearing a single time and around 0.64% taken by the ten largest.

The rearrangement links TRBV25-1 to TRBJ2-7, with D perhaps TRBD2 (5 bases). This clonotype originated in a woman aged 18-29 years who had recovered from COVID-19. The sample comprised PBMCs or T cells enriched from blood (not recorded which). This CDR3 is CASSEHTSPRDEQYF. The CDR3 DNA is TGTGCCAGCAGTGAACATACGTCGCCGAGGGACGAGCAGTACTTC.